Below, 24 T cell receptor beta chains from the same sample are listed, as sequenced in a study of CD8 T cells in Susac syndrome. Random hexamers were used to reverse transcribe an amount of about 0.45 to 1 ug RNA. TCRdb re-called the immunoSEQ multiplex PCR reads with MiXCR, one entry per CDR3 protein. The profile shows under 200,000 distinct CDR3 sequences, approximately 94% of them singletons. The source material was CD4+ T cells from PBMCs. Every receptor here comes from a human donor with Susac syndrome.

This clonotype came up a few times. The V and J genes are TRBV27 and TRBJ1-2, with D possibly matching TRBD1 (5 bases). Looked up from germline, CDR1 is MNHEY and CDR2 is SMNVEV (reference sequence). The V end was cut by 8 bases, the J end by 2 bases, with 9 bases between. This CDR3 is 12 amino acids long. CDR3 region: CASSGPNYGYTF. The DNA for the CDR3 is TGTGCCAGCTCGGGACCGAACTATGGCTACACCTTC.

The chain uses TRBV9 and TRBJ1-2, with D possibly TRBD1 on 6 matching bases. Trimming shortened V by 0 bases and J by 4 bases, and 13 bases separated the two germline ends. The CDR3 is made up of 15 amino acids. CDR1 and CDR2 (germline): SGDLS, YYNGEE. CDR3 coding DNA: TGTGCCAGCAGCGTAGCTACAGGGTATAGCTATGGCTACACCTTC. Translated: CASSVATGYSYGYTF.

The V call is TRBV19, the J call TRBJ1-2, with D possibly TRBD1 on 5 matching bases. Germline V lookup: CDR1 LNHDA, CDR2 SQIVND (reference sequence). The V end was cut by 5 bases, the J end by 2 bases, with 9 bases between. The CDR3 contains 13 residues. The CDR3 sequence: CASSSGDNYGYTF. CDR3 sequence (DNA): TGTGCCAGTAGTTCGGGGGACAACTATGGCTACACCTTC.

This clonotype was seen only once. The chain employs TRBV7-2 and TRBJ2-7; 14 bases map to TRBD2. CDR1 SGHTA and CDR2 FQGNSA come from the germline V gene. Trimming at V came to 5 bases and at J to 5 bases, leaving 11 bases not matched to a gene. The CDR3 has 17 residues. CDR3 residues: CASSKTSGGGPDHEQYF. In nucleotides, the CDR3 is TGTGCCAGCAGCAAGACTAGCGGGGGGGGCCCCGACCACGAGCAGTACTTC.

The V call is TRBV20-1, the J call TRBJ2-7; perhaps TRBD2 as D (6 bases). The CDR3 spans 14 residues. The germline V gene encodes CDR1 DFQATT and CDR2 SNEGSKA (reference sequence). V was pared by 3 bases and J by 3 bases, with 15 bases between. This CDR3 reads CSASGGANSYEQYF. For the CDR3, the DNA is TGCAGTGCTAGTGGAGGGGCCAATAGCTACGAGCAGTACTTC.

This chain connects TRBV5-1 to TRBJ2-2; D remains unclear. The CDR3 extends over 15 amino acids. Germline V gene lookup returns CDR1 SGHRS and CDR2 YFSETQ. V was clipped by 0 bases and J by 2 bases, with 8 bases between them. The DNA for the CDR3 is TGCGCCAGCAGCTTGGCCCTAATAAACACCGGGGAGCTGTTTTTT. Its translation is CASSLALINTGELFF. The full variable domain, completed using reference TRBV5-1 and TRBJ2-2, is KAGVTQTPRYLIKTRGQQVTLSCSPISGHRSVSWYQQTPGQGLQFLFEYFSETQRNKGNFPGRFSGRQFSNSRSEMNVSTLELGDSALYLCASSLALINTGELFFGEGSRLTVL.

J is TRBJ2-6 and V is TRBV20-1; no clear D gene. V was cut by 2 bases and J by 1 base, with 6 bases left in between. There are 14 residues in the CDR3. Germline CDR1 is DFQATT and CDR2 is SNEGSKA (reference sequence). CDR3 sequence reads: CSARLGSGANVLTF. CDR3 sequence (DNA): TGCAGTGCTAGATTGGGGTCTGGGGCCAACGTCCTGACTTTC.

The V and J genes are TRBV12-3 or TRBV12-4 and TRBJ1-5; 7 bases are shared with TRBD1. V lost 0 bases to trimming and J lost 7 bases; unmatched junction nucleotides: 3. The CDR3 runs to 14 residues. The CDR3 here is CASSLAQGEQPQHF. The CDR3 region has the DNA TGTGCCAGCAGTTTAGCCCAGGGGGAACAGCCCCAGCATTTT.

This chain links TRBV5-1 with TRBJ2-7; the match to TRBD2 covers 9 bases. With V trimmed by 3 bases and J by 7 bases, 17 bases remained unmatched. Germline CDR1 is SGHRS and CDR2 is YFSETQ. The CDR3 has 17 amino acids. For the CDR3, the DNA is TGCGCCAGCAGCTGGGGGCCCCAAAGCGGGGGGCCGGGGGAGCAGTACTTC. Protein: CASSWGPQSGGPGEQYF.

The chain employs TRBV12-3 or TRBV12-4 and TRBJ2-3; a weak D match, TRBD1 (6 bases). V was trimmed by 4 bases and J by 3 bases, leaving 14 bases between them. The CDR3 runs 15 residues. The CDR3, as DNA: TGTGCCAGCAGTTCACAGGGCTTTAGAACAGATACGCAGTATTTT. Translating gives CASSSQGFRTDTQYF.

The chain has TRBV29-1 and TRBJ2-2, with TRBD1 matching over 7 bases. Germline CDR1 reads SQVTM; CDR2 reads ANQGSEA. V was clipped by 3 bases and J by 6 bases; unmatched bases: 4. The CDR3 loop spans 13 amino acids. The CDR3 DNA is TGCAGCGTTGACCACACAGGGGCCGGGGAGCTGTTTTTT. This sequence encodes CSVDHTGAGELFF.

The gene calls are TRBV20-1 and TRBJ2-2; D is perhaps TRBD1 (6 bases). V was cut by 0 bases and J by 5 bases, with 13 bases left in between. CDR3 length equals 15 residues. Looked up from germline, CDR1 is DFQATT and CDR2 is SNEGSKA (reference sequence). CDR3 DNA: TGCAGTGCTAGAGACCCACTACAGGGTACCGGGGAGCTGTTTTTT. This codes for CSARDPLQGTGELFF.

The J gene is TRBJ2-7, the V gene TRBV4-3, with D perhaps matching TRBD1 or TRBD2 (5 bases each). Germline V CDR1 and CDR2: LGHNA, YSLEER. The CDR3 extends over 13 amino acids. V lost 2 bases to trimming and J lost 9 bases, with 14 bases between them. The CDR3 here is CASSQPPGPRQYF. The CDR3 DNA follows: TGCGCCAGCAGCCAACCACCGGGACCGCGGCAGTACTTC.

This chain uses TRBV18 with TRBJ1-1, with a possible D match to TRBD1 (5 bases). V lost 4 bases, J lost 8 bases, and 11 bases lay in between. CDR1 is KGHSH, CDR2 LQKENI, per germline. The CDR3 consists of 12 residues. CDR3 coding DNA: TGTGCCAGCTCACTCCGGGACGGCGAAGCTTTCTTT. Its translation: CASSLRDGEAFF.

CDR3 amino acids: CASSLGQGDYGYTF. CDR3 coding DNA: TGTGCCAGCAGCTTAGGGCAGGGGGACTATGGCTACACCTTC. The chain combines TRBV7-6 with TRBJ1-2; 7 positions agree with TRBD1. V lost 1 base to trimming and J lost 3 bases; unmatched junction nucleotides: 2. From germline, CDR1 is SGHVS and CDR2 FNYEAQ. The CDR3 is 14 residues long.

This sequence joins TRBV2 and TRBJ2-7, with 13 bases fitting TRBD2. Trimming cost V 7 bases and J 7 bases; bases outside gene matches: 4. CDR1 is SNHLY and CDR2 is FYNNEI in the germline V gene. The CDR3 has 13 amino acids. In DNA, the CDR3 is TGTGCCAGCACTGGACTAGCGGGGGTTGAGCAGTACTTC. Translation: CASTGLAGVEQYF.

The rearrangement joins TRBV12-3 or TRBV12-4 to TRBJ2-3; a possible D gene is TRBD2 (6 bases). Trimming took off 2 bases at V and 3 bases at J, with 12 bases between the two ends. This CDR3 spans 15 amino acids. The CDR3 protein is CASSLRAGRTDTQYF. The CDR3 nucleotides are TGTGCCAGCAGTTTAAGGGCGGGGAGGACAGATACGCAGTATTTT.

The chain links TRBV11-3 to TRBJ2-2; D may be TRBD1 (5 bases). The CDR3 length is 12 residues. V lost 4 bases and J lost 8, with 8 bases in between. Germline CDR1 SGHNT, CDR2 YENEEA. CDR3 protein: CASSSGQGELFF. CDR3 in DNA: TGTGCCAGCAGCTCAGGGCAGGGGGAGCTGTTTTTT.

This CDR3 reads CASSQDPTSLLNEQYF. The CDR3 DNA reads TGTGCCAGCAGCCAAGACCCGACTAGCCTCCTGAACGAGCAGTACTTC. The rearrangement uses TRBV4-2 and TRBJ2-7; 7 bases align to TRBD2. This CDR3 comprises 16 residues. In germline, CDR1 is LGHNA, CDR2 YNFKEQ. V shed 0 bases, J shed 5 bases, and the junction held 10 bases outside the gene matches.

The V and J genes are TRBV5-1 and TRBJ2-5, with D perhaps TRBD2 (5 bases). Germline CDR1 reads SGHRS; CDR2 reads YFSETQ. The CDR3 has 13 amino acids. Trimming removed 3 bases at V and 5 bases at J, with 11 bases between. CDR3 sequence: CASSSGSTETQYF. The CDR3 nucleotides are TGCGCCAGCAGCTCGGGATCCACGGAGACCCAGTACTTC.

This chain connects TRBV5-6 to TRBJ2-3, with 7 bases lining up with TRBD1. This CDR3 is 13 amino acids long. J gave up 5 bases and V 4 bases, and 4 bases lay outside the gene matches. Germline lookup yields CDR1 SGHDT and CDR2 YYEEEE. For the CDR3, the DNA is TGTGCCAGCAGCACTACAGGGGTAGATACGCAGTATTTT. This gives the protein CASSTTGVDTQYF.

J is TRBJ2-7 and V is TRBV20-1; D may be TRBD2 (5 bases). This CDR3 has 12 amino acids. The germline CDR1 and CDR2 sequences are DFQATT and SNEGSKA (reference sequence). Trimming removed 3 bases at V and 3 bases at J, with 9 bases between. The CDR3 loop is CSASQAVYEQYF. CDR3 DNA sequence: TGCAGTGCTAGTCAAGCGGTCTACGAGCAGTACTTC.

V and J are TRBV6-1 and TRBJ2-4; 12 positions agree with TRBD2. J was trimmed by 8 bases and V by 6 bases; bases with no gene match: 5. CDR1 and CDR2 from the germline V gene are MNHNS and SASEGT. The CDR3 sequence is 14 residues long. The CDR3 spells CASSEPSGGDIQYF. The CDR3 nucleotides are TGTGCCAGCAGCGAGCCTAGCGGGGGGGACATTCAGTACTTC.

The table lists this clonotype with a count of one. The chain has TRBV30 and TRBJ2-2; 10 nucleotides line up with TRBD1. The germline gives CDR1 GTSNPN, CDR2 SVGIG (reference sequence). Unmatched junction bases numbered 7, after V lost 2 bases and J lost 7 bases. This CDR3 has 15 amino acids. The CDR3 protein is CAWSRDRGAGGELFF. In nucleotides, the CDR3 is TGTGCCTGGAGTCGGGACAGGGGCGCGGGCGGGGAGCTGTTTTTT.